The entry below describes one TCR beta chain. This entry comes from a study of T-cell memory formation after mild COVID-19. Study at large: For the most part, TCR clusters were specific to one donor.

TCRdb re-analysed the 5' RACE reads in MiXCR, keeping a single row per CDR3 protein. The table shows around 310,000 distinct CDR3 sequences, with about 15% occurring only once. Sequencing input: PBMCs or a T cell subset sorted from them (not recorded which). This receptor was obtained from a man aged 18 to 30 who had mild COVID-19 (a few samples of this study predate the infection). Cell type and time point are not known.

This CDR3 is CAISEGDRGAGGSPLHF. CDR3 coding DNA: TGTGCCATCAGTGAGGGGGACAGGGGTGCGGGGGGTTCTCCCCTCCACTTT. The chain carries TRBV10-3 and TRBJ1-6, with 10 bases aligning to TRBD1. Germline CDR1 is ENHRY and CDR2 is SYGVKD. CDR3 size: 17 residues. J lost 13 bases, V lost 2 bases, and 14 bases had no gene match.